Detailed here is one TCR beta chain. There is no known antigen for this receptor. The sample holds no much larger clone one base away, and base qualities are not on file. This sample was included in a study of blood T cell repertoires in COVID-19 (TCRdb year 2020). A note on the overall study: Collaborator samples came from the United States, Italy and Spain and covered acute and convalescent phases of COVID-19. The prospective study material was composed of cDNA or gDNA derived from T cells, B-cell-depleted T cells, or PBMCs. Subjects who had been exposed to COVID-19, were actively infected with it, or had recovered from it provided the deeply sampled blood TCRbeta repertoires that made up the dataset. The repertoires were released in a freely available public database meant as a resource for research on the immune response to SARS-CoV-2. Samples came from the ongoing ImmuneRACE study (first 160 participants) plus 1,254 subjects from 6 global collaborators. A de-identified subject ID, COVID-19 status, age in years and sex were almost always included in the sample metadata. Where available, HLA class I and class II types were obtained from metadata supplied by the sample provider rather than from assay-based typing. Paper-wide results and their limitations: The quantity of clinical and demographic metadata differed by source and by participant and was supplied without curation.

Collaborating institutions collected whole blood in K2EDTA tubes following their own protocols. Collaborator samples were shipped for TCRbeta analysis as frozen whole blood, isolated PBMCs, or DNA extracted from either sample type. TCRbeta CDR3 regions were amplified from genomic DNA by means of the immunoSEQ Assay, a bias-controlled multiplex PCR. Per the source publication's procedure: The number of nucleated cells in each sample was estimated by amplification of reference gene primers within the assay. Sequence reads were collapsed and filtered to measure the absolute abundance of every unique TCRbeta CDR3 rearrangement. For each sample, productive Simpson clonality was calculated by taking the square root of Simpson's diversity index across productive rearrangements. TCRdb stores this immuneACCESS table with in-frame sequences only. Part of the clones is absent; in the studies checked, under half of the shortfall reflects unresolved V genes, and no reason is known for the rest. V, J and clone size are taken as reported in that table, and D and trimming were inferred from the DNA itself. In this sample the table shows over 25,000 clones, approximately 80% of which occur a single time. The ten biggest clones cover approximately 40% of the sample.

The CDR1 and CDR2 encoded by the germline V gene are WSHSY and SAAADI. The V end loses 3 bases and the J end loses 5 bases, and a stretch of 14 bases separates them. CDR3 length: 14 amino acids, cysteine to phenylalanine. Of all the DNA, just the CDR3 is kept, 42 bases in frame from base 1. The sequenced material came from peripheral blood. The sequence is built from TRBV10-2 and TRBJ2-7; TRBD2 is a possible D gene, resting on 5 matching bases. The source is a woman of 80 years or more with acute or convalescent COVID-19. CDR3 region: CASSDLGHSDEQYF. Here is the DNA: TGCGCCAGCAGTGACCTAGGGCATAGCGACGAGCAGTACTTC.